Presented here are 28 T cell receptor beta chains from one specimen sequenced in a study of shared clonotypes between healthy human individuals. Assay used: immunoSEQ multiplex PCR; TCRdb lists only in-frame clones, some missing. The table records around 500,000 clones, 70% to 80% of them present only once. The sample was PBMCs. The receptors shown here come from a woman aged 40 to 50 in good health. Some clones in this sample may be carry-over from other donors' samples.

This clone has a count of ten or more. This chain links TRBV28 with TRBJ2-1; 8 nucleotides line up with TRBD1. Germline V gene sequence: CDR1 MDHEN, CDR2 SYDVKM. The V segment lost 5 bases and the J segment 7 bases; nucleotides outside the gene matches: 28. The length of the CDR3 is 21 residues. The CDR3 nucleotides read TGTGCCAGCAGTACCCCCCCAGGGGGCTTCCGGGAGTGGTATGCAAAGAATGAGCAGTTCTTC. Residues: CASSTPPGGFREWYAKNEQFF.

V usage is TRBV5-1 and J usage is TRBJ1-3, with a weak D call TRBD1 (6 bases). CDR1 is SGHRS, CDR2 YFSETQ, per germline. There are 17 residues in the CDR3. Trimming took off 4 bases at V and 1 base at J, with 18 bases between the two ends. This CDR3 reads CASSIFPQGLSGNTIYF. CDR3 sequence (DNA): TGCGCCAGCAGCATCTTCCCTCAGGGGTTGTCTGGAAACACCATATATTTT.

The CDR3: CASRILGTGQETQYF. CDR3 DNA: TGTGCCAGCAGGATCCTTGGGACAGGTCAAGAGACCCAGTACTTC. The chain has TRBV27 and TRBJ2-5, with TRBD1 identical over 8 bases. V lost 6 bases and J lost 2; bases outside the gene matches: 8. The CDR3 is 15 residues long. Germline V gives CDR1 MNHEY, CDR2 SMNVEV (reference sequence).

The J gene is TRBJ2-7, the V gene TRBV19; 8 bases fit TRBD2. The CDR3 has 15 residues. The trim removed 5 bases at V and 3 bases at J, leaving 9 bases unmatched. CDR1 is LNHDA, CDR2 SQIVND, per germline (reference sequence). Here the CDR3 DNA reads TGTGCCAGTAGTCTACAACTAGCGGCAAACTACGAGCAGTACTTC. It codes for CASSLQLAANYEQYF.

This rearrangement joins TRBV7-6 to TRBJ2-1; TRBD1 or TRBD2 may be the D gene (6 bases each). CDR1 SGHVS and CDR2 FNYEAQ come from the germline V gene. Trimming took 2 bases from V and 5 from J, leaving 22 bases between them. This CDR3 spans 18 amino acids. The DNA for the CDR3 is TGTGCCAGCAGCTTATTGCCACCCGTGACTAGGGGGAACAATGAGCAGTTCTTC. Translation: CASSLLPPVTRGNNEQFF.

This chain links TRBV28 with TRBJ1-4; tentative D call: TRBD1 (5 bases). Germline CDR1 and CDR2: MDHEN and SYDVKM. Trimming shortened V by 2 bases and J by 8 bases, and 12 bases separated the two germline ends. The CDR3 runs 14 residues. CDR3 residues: CASSLPGLGEKLFF. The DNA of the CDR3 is TGTGCCAGCAGTTTACCAGGGTTAGGAGAAAAACTGTTTTTT.

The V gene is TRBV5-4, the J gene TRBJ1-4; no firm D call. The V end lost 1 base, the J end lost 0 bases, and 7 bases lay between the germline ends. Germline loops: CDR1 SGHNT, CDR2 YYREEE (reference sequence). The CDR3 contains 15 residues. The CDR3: CASSLPDATNEKLFF. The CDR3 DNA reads TGTGCCAGCAGCTTGCCCGATGCAACTAATGAAAAACTGTTTTTT. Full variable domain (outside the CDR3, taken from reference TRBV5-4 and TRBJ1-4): ETGVTQSPTHLIKTRGQQVTLRCSSQSGHNTVSWYQQALGQGPQFIFQYYREEENGRGNFPPRFSGLQFPNYSSELNVNALELDDSALYLCASSLPDATNEKLFFGSGTQLSVL.

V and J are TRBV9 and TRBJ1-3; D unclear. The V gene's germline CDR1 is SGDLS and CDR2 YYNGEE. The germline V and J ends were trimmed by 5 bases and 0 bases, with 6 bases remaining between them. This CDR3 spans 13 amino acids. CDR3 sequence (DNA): TGTGCCAGCAGGGATAGCTCTGGAAACACCATATATTTT. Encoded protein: CASRDSSGNTIYF.

The CDR3 bases are TGTGCCAGCAGTCCAAGGACGGGGGGAAATCAGCCCCAGCATTTT. Amino acids: CASSPRTGGNQPQHF. V is TRBV2 and J is TRBJ1-5, with D maybe TRBD1 (5 bases). V was shortened by 5 bases and J by 4 bases, with 15 bases between the two germline ends. Germline V CDR1 and CDR2: SNHLY, FYNNEI. CDR3 length: 15 amino acids.

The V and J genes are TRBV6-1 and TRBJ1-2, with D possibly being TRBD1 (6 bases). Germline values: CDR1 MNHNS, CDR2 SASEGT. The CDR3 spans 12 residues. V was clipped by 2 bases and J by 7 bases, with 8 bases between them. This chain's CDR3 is CASSERTAGYTF. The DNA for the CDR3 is TGTGCCAGCAGTGAACGGACAGCTGGCTACACCTTC.

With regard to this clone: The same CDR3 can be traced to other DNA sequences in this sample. The CDR3 spells CASSLGRTGELFF. The CDR3 region has the DNA TGTGCCAGCAGTTTAGGTCGCACCGGGGAGCTGTTTTTT. The chain employs TRBV27 and TRBJ2-2, with unresolved D. CDR3 length: 13 residues. V dropped 2 bases and J dropped 4 bases, with 5 bases sitting between them. The germline V gene encodes CDR1 MNHEY and CDR2 SMNVEV (reference sequence).

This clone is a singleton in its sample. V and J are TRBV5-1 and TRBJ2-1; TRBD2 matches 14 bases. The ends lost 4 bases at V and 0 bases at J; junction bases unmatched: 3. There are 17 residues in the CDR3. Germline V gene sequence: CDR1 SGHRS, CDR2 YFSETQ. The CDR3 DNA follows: TGCGCCAGCAGCCAAGGGACTAGCGGGAGCTCCTACAATGAGCAGTTCTTC. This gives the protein CASSQGTSGSSYNEQFF.

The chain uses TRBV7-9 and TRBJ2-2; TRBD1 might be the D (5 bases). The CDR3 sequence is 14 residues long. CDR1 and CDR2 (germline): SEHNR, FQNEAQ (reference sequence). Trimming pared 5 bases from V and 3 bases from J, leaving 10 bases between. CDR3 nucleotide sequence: TGTGCCAGCAGCATAAGACAGTACACCGGGGAGCTGTTTTTT. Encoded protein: CASSIRQYTGELFF.

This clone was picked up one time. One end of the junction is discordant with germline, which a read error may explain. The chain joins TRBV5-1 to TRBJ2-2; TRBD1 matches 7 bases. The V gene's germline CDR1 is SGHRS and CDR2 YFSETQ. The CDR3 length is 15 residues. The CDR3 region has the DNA TGCGCCAGCAGTTTGGGACAGTCGAACACCGGGGAGCTGTTTTTT. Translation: CASSLGQSNTGELFF. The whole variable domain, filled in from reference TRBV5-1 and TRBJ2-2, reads KAGVTQTPRYLIKTRGQQVTLSCSPISGHRSVSWYQQTPGQGLQFLFEYFSETQRNKGNFPGRFSGRQFSNSRSEMNVSTLELGDSALYLCASSLGQSNTGELFFGEGSRLTVL.

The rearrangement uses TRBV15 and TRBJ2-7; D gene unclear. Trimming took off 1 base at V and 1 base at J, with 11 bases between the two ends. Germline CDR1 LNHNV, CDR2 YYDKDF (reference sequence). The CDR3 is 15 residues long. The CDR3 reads CATSRGALTSYEQYF. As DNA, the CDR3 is TGTGCCACCAGCAGAGGTGCCCTCACTTCCTACGAGCAGTACTTC.

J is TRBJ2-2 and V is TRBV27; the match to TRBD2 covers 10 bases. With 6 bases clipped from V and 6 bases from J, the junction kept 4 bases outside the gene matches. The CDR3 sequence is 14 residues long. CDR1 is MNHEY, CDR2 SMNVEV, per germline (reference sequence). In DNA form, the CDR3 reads TGTGCCAGCAGACCGAGCGGGGGGGCCGGGGAGCTGTTTTTT. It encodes CASRPSGGAGELFF.

The CDR3 DNA is TGCGCCAGCAGCTTGGTTTCAGGGGGCATTCCAGAGACCCAGTACTTC. This gives the protein CASSLVSGGIPETQYF. The J gene is TRBJ2-5, the V gene TRBV5-1; TRBD1 matches at 8 bases. V lost 0 bases and J lost 4; bases outside the gene matches: 8. Germline CDR1 reads SGHRS; CDR2 reads YFSETQ. This CDR3 has 16 residues. The full variable domain, with the rest looked up from reference TRBV5-1 and TRBJ2-5, is KAGVTQTPRYLIKTRGQQVTLSCSPISGHRSVSWYQQTPGQGLQFLFEYFSETQRNKGNFPGRFSGRQFSNSRSEMNVSTLELGDSALYLCASSLVSGGIPETQYFGPGTRLLVL.

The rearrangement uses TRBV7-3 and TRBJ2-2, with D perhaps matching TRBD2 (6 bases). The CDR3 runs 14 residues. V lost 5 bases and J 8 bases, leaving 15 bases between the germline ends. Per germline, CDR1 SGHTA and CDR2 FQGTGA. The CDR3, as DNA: TGTGCCAGCAGCCCATCGAGGCTAGCGGGGGAGCTGTTTTTT. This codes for CASSPSRLAGELFF. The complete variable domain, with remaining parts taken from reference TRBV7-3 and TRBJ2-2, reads GAGVSQTPSNKVTEKGKYVELRCDPISGHTALYWYRQSLGQGPEFLIYFQGTGAADDSGLPNDRFFAVRPEGSVSTLKIQRTERGDSAVYLCASSPSRLAGELFFGEGSRLTVL.

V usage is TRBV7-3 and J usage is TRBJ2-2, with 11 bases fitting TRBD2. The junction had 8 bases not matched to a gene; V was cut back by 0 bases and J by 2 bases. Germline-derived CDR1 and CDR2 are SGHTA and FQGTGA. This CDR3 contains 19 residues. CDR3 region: CASSLTPPLAGGNTGELFF. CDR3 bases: TGTGCCAGCAGCTTAACCCCTCCGCTAGCGGGGGGAAACACCGGGGAGCTGTTTTTT.

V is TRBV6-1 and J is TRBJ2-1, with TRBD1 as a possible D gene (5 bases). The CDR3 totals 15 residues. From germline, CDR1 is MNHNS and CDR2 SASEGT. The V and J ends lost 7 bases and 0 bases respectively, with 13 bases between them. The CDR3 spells CASNRGHSSYNEQFF. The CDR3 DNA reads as TGTGCCAGCAATAGGGGCCATAGCTCCTACAATGAGCAGTTCTTC.

CDR3 bases: TGTGCCAGCAGTGTACAGGGCAGGAACACTGAAGCTTTCTTT. This encodes CASSVQGRNTEAFF. V usage is TRBV2 and J usage is TRBJ1-1; D is perhaps TRBD1 (6 bases). The CDR3 extends over 14 amino acids. Germline V gives CDR1 SNHLY, CDR2 FYNNEI. The V and J ends lost 4 bases and 1 base respectively, with 10 bases between them.

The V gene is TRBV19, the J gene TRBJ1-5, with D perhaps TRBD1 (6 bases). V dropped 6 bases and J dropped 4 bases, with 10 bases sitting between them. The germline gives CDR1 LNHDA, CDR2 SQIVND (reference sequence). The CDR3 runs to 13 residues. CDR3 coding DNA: TGTGCCAGTAGGTACCAGGGGAATCAGCCCCAGCATTTT. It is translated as CASRYQGNQPQHF.

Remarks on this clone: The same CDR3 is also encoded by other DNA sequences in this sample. CDR3: CASSAYYEQYF. CDR3 bases: TGTGCCAGCAGCGCCTACTACGAGCAGTACTTC. This sequence joins TRBV2 and TRBJ2-7; D unclear. The CDR3 totals 11 residues. The germline V and J ends were trimmed by 6 bases and 3 bases, with 6 bases remaining between them. Germline assignment: CDR1 SNHLY and CDR2 FYNNEI.

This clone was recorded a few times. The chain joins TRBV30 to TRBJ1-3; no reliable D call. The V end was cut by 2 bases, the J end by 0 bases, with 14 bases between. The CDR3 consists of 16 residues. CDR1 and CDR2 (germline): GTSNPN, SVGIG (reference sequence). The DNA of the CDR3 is TGTGCCTGGAGTATAAGGCTGACCCACTCTGGAAACACCATATATTTT. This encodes CAWSIRLTHSGNTIYF.

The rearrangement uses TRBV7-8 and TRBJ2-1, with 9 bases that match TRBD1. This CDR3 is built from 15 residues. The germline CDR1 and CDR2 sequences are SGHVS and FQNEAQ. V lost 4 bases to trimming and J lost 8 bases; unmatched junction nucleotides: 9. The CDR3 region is CASSSPWTGEDEQFF. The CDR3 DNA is TGTGCCAGCAGCTCGCCATGGACAGGGGAAGATGAGCAGTTCTTC.

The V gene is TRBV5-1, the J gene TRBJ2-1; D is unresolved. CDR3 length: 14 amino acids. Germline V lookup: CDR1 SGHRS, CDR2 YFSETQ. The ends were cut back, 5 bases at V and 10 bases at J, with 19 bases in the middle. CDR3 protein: CASSPDLSLGEQFF. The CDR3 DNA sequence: TGCGCCAGCAGTCCGGACCTTTCTCTGGGAGAGCAGTTCTTC. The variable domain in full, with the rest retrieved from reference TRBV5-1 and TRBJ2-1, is KAGVTQTPRYLIKTRGQQVTLSCSPISGHRSVSWYQQTPGQGLQFLFEYFSETQRNKGNFPGRFSGRQFSNSRSEMNVSTLELGDSALYLCASSPDLSLGEQFFGPGTRLTVL.

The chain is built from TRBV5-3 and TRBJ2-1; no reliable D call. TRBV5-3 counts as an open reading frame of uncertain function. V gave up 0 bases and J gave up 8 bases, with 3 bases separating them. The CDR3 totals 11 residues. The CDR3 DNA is TGTGCCAGAAGCTTGGTCGATGAGCAGTTCTTC. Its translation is CARSLVDEQFF.

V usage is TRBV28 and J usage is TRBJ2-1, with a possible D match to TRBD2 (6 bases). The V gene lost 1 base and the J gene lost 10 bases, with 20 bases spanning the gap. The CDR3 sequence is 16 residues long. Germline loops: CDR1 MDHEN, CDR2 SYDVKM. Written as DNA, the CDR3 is TGTGCCAGCAGTTTATCCCTCGATTTTCCGGGAGACGAGCAGTTCTTC. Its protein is CASSLSLDFPGDEQFF.